Following are 22 T cell receptor beta chains from one sample sequenced in a study of T cell responses to AZD1222 COVID-19 vaccine. Only in-frame clones appear in the TCRdb table, and some are missing; sequencing was by immunoSEQ multiplex PCR. The data contain over 120,000 clones, about 92% of them singletons. Here the sequenced sample was peripheral blood, taken after recovery from COVID-19. These TCRs come from an adult who had recovered from COVID-19.

This clone occurred a few times. The V gene is TRBV5-8, the J gene TRBJ2-7; D gene unclear. The CDR3 runs to 11 residues. Germline values: CDR1 SGHTS, CDR2 YDEGEE. V lost 2 bases and J 1 base, leaving 1 base between the germline ends. This CDR3 is CASSFSYEQYF. CDR3 coding DNA: TGTGCCAGCAGCTTTTCCTACGAGCAGTACTTC.

The CDR3 is CASRTRQGHNEKLFF. CDR3 coding DNA: TGTGCCAGCAGAACGAGACAGGGGCATAATGAAAAACTGTTTTTT. The chain has TRBV21-1 and TRBJ1-4; no DNA check was done on the table's D call, TRBD1. TRBV21-1 is recorded as a pseudogene. The CDR3 is 15 residues long.

This chain links TRBV29-1 with TRBJ2-7; 8 bases are shared with TRBD1. The germline CDR1 and CDR2 sequences are SQVTM and ANQGSEA. The length of the CDR3 is 13 residues. V lost 3 bases, J lost 3 bases, and 4 bases stayed unmatched. As DNA, the CDR3 is TGCAGCGTTGAGACAGGGGAGAACTACGAGCAGTACTTC. It codes for CSVETGENYEQYF.

The rearrangement links TRBV19 to TRBJ2-5; maybe TRBD2 (5 bases). Trimming removed 4 bases at V and 1 base at J, with 13 bases between. The CDR3 covers 15 residues. The V gene's germline CDR1 is LNHDA and CDR2 SQIVND (reference sequence). In DNA form, the CDR3 reads TGTGCCAGTAGTAGTGGGAGTGCCACCCAAGAGACCCAGTACTTC. This encodes CASSSGSATQETQYF. The complete variable domain, with remaining parts taken from reference TRBV19 and TRBJ2-5, reads DGGITQSPKYLFRKEGQNVTLSCEQNLNHDAMYWYRQDPGQGLRLIYYSQIVNDFQKGDIAEGYSVSREKKESFPLTVTSAQKNPTAFYLCASSSGSATQETQYFGPGTRLLVL.

The V gene is TRBV6-5, the J gene TRBJ1-1, with D possibly TRBD1 on 6 matching bases. CDR1 is MNHEY, CDR2 SVGAGI, per germline. The CDR3 is 15 amino acids. Between the trimmed V and J ends, which lost 1 base and 3 bases, there was a span of 12 bases. The CDR3 DNA is TGTGCCAGCAGTTACTGGGGGGGCGGATACACTGAAGCTTTCTTT. It specifies CASSYWGGGYTEAFF.

The CDR3 DNA sequence: TGTGCCAGTAGCCCGTGGACAGAGAGCAATCAGCCCCAGCATTTT. It codes for CASSPWTESNQPQHF. The V and J genes are TRBV19 and TRBJ1-5, with D possibly TRBD1 on 6 matching bases. This CDR3 has 15 amino acids. CDR1 and CDR2 (germline): LNHDA, SQIVND (reference sequence). V was shortened by 6 bases and J by 1 base, with 13 bases between the two germline ends.

The V gene is TRBV28, the J gene TRBJ2-6, with D possibly matching TRBD2 (5 bases). Trimming stripped 7 bases from V and 2 bases from J, with 12 bases between. Germline CDR1 reads MDHEN; CDR2 reads SYDVKM. The CDR3 has 15 residues. CDR3 sequence reads: CASMIPGTGANVLTF. CDR3 sequence (DNA): TGTGCCAGCATGATTCCGGGGACTGGGGCCAACGTCCTGACTTTC.

V usage is TRBV7-9 and J usage is TRBJ1-5; D remains ambiguous. Germline lookup yields CDR1 SEHNR and CDR2 FQNEAQ (reference sequence). This CDR3 spans 15 amino acids. The V end lost 5 bases, the J end lost 0 bases, and 11 bases lay between the germline ends. CDR3 loop: CASSTSEYSNQPQHF. Written as DNA, the CDR3 is TGTGCCAGCAGCACATCCGAGTATAGCAATCAGCCCCAGCATTTT.

The V call is TRBV19, the J call TRBJ2-7; the D gene could be TRBD1 or TRBD2 (5 bases each). Between the trimmed V and J ends, which lost 6 bases and 4 bases, there was a span of 22 bases. Germline CDR1 is LNHDA and CDR2 is SQIVND (reference sequence). This CDR3 has 16 amino acids. The CDR3 spells CASRRTSGAVPYEQYF. Written as DNA, the CDR3 is TGTGCCAGTAGACGTACCTCCGGGGCTGTGCCGTACGAGCAGTACTTC.

The chain links TRBV6-2 or TRBV6-3 to TRBJ2-7, with D unresolved. CDR3 length: 13 amino acids. Germline loops: CDR1 MNHEY, CDR2 SVGEGT. Trimming stripped 0 bases from V and 11 bases from J, with 14 bases between. The CDR3 bases are TGTGCCAGCAGTTACTCGCCCCCACGTTCTAAGTACTTC. Its translation is CASSYSPPRSKYF.

The chain couples TRBV19 to TRBJ1-1, with D perhaps matching TRBD1 (5 bases). Trimming pared 3 bases from V and 4 bases from J, leaving 18 bases between. Germline loops: CDR1 LNHDA, CDR2 SQIVND (reference sequence). The CDR3 extends over 16 amino acids. CDR3 residues: CASSIQGGRFTTEAFF. The DNA for the CDR3 is TGTGCCAGTAGTATTCAGGGCGGACGATTTACCACTGAAGCTTTCTTT.

The CDR3 protein is CASSALAGQAFYEQYF. The DNA for the CDR3 is TGTGCCAGCAGTGCACTAGCGGGCCAGGCCTTCTACGAGCAGTACTTC. The rearrangement links TRBV6-1 to TRBJ2-7, with 9 bases that match TRBD2. Germline CDR1 reads MNHNS; CDR2 reads SASEGT. The CDR3 spans 16 residues. Germline trimming cut 4 bases from V and 3 bases from J; bases unmatched to any gene: 10.

The V and J genes are TRBV9 and TRBJ1-2, with 7 nucleotides matching TRBD1. Germline V gene sequence: CDR1 SGDLS, CDR2 YYNGEE. Trimming removed 3 bases from V and 10 bases from J; junction bases left unmatched: 15. The length of the CDR3 is 15 residues. Here the CDR3 DNA reads TGTGCCAGCAGCGCCGTAGGGTGGCAGGGGGACTCCTACACCTTC. This translates into CASSAVGWQGDSYTF.

V and J are TRBV4-2 and TRBJ2-7, with 7 bases lining up with TRBD2. The CDR3 is 13 residues long. The germline CDR1 and CDR2 sequences are LGHNA and YNFKEQ. Trimming cost V 4 bases and J 3 bases; bases outside gene matches: 3. This chain's CDR3 is CASSPPSGYEQYF. The CDR3 DNA follows: TGTGCCAGCAGCCCCCCTAGCGGCTACGAGCAGTACTTC.

The chain couples TRBV21-1 to TRBJ2-2; the table's D call of TRBD2 was not tested on the DNA. TRBV21-1 is described as a pseudogene. This CDR3 has 18 residues. CDR3 protein: CASSNRGLRRFVTGELFF. CDR3 bases: TGTGCCAGCAGCAATAGGGGACTAAGAAGGTTCGTCACCGGGGAGCTGTTTTTT.

The chain combines TRBV5-6 with TRBJ1-2; D perhaps matches TRBD1 (6 bases). In germline, CDR1 is SGHDT, CDR2 YYEEEE. Trimming shortened V by 4 bases and J by 4 bases, and 14 bases separated the two germline ends. The CDR3 totals 14 residues. CDR3 bases: TGTGCCAGCAGCGGAACAGGGAGCGGCTATGGCTACACCTTC. Translation: CASSGTGSGYGYTF.

V gene TRBV6-1 combines with J gene TRBJ2-7; D is ambiguous. This CDR3 has 11 amino acids. Germline V gene sequence: CDR1 MNHNS, CDR2 SASEGT. V was pared by 3 bases and J by 2 bases, with 2 bases between. This CDR3 is CASSDTYEQYF. The CDR3 DNA is TGTGCCAGCAGTGACACCTACGAGCAGTACTTC.

The chain uses TRBV5-5 and TRBJ2-3, with 9 positions matching TRBD2. CDR3 length: 17 amino acids. The V and J ends lost 3 bases and 0 bases, in that order; junction bases with no gene match: 8. Germline values: CDR1 SGHKS, CDR2 YYEKEE (reference sequence). CDR3 DNA sequence: TGTGCCAGCAGCTCAGTGACTAGCGGCCATAGCACAGATACGCAGTATTTT. This sequence encodes CASSSVTSGHSTDTQYF.

The chain carries TRBV5-6 and TRBJ1-5, with D possibly TRBD1 on 5 matching bases. V shed 4 bases and J shed 6 bases, with 11 bases lying between them. Germline V gene lookup returns CDR1 SGHDT and CDR2 YYEEEE. The CDR3 sequence is 13 residues long. The CDR3 DNA reads TGTGCCAGCAGCCACCGGACAAGTCAGCCCCAGCATTTT. Its protein is CASSHRTSQPQHF.

The chain joins TRBV7-2 to TRBJ1-2, with D perhaps TRBD1 (6 bases). Per germline, CDR1 SGHTA and CDR2 FQGNSA. The length of the CDR3 is 13 residues. With 2 bases removed from V and 8 bases from J, the gap between germline ends came to 12 bases. In DNA, the CDR3 is TGTGCCAGCAGCTTAAAGGGGGGCAGGGGCTACACCTTC. Its protein is CASSLKGGRGYTF.

The chain joins TRBV23-1 to TRBJ1-1; D may be TRBD1 (5 bases). TRBV23-1 is placed among ORFs of uncertain function. The CDR3 length is 17 residues. Trimming cost V 2 bases and J 4 bases, with 20 bases left between them. CDR3 bases: TGCGCCAGCAGTCAAATGGGCAGGGACCCGGTGAGCACTGAAGCTTTCTTT. This translates into CASSQMGRDPVSTEAFF.

This clone has more than one count but fewer than ten. This same CDR3 is encoded by further DNA sequences in the sample. The V gene is TRBV5-1, the J gene TRBJ2-7; D remains unclear. Germline V gene data show CDR1 as SGHRS and CDR2 as YFSETQ. Between the trimmed V and J ends, which lost 0 bases and 4 bases, there was a span of 5 bases. The CDR3 is made up of 12 amino acids. The CDR3 loop reads CASSLGTYEQYF. DNA for the CDR3: TGCGCCAGCAGCTTGGGTACTTACGAGCAGTACTTC.